This is a list of T cell receptor beta chains from one sample in a study of human T cells and chemical hapten exposure. TCRdb itself ran the RACE reads through MiXCR, one entry per CDR3 protein. The sample consists of fewer than 350,000 distinct CDR3 sequences, over 7.5% of them appearing once. The input for sequencing was whole blood, taken in connection with sensitization to the hapten diphenylcyclopropenone (DPC). These receptors all come from a man between 18 and 35 years old with alopecia areata. Some clones in this sample may be carry-over from other donors' samples. The CDR3 runs from the conserved cysteine through the conserved F or W. A D gene is named only where the DNA matches it firmly. Expanded clones are given a class, and other clones once, few, many or no size at all.

d_call: -
clone_size: few
j_call: TRBJ1-1
v_call: TRBV20-1
cdr3_nt: TGCAGTGCTGCGGTCACTGAAGCTTTCTTT
cdr3_aa: CSAAVTEAFF

d_call: TRBD1
clone_size: few
j_call: TRBJ2-1
v_call: TRBV10-2
cdr3_nt: TGCGCCAGCAGTGAGTTTGGACAGGCCTACAATGAGCAGTTCTTC
cdr3_aa: CASSEFGQAYNEQFF

d_call: -
clone_size: -
j_call: TRBJ2-3
v_call: TRBV14
cdr3_nt: TGTGCCAGCAGCCAAGGGGCTGGAGTGCCCGATACGCAGTATTTT
cdr3_aa: CASSQGAGVPDTQYF

d_call: -
clone_size: -
j_call: TRBJ1-3
v_call: TRBV4-1
cdr3_nt: TGCGCCAGCAGCCCAAGACTGGGAAACACCATATATTTT
cdr3_aa: CASSPRLGNTIYF

d_call: TRBD1
clone_size: many
j_call: TRBJ1-6
v_call: TRBV9
cdr3_nt: TGTGCCAGCAGACCCGGACAGGGCTTGTATAATTCACCCCTCCACTTT
cdr3_aa: CASRPGQGLYNSPLHF

d_call: TRBD1
clone_size: -
j_call: TRBJ1-2
v_call: TRBV12-3/TRBV12-4
cdr3_nt: TGTGCCAGCAGTTTTTCCGGGACAGACTATGGCTACACCTTC
cdr3_aa: CASSFSGTDYGYTF

d_call: -
clone_size: many
j_call: TRBJ1-6
v_call: TRBV28
cdr3_nt: TGTGCCAGCAGCGACAGGATAAATTCACCCCTCCACTTT
cdr3_aa: CASSDRINSPLHF

d_call: -
clone_size: few
j_call: TRBJ1-3
v_call: TRBV4-1
cdr3_nt: TGCGCCAGCAGCCACAGTTCCGGGCTGCGGGGCCGGAACGAAGGAAACACCATATATTTT
cdr3_aa: CASSHSSGLRGRNEGNTIYF

d_call: TRBD1
clone_size: many
j_call: TRBJ1-2
v_call: TRBV12-5
cdr3_nt: TGTGCTAGTGGTTTAAGGACAGGGGTTAGCAATGGCTACACCTTC
cdr3_aa: CASGLRTGVSNGYTF

d_call: TRBD1
clone_size: few
j_call: TRBJ1-2
v_call: TRBV12-3/TRBV12-4
cdr3_nt: TGTGCCAGCAGTTTTCTTTCAGGGGGAGGCTACACCTTC
cdr3_aa: CASSFLSGGGYTF

d_call: -
clone_size: many
j_call: TRBJ2-1
v_call: TRBV5-1
cdr3_nt: TGTGCCAGCAGCTTAAGCTCCTACAATGAGCAGTTCTTC
cdr3_aa: CASSLSSYNEQFF

d_call: -
clone_size: few
j_call: TRBJ1-5
v_call: TRBV6-6
cdr3_nt: TGTGCCAGCAGTGACCGACGAAGCAATCAGCCCCAGCATTTT
cdr3_aa: CASSDRRSNQPQHF

d_call: -
clone_size: few
j_call: TRBJ2-1
v_call: TRBV11-2
cdr3_nt: TGTGCCAGCAGTTCAGGGACGCCCCAGAGCTCCTACAATGAGCAGTTCTTC
cdr3_aa: CASSSGTPQSSYNEQFF

d_call: -
clone_size: many
j_call: TRBJ2-1
v_call: TRBV12-3/TRBV12-4
cdr3_nt: TGTGCCAGCAGTTTATGGGGGTCCCTCTACAATGAGCAGTTCTTC
cdr3_aa: CASSLWGSLYNEQFF

d_call: -
clone_size: -
j_call: TRBJ1-3
v_call: TRBV6-6
cdr3_nt: TGTGCCAGCAGACAGGGTTTCGGAAACACCATATATTTT
cdr3_aa: CASRQGFGNTIYF

d_call: -
clone_size: many
j_call: TRBJ1-5
v_call: TRBV21-1
cdr3_nt: TGTGCCAGCAGCAAAGTCGGGTGTCGTAGGGGAGCGATTCAGCCCCAGCATTTT
cdr3_aa: CASSKVGCRRGAIQPQHF

d_call: -
clone_size: -
j_call: TRBJ2-3
v_call: TRBV4-3
cdr3_nt: TGCGCCAGCAGCCAAGTTGCAGGGATTAGCACAGATACGCAGTATTTT
cdr3_aa: CASSQVAGISTDTQYF

d_call: -
clone_size: few
j_call: TRBJ1-1
v_call: TRBV19
cdr3_nt: TGTGCCAGTAGTAAGTCCGGGACGAACACTGAAGCTTTCTTT
cdr3_aa: CASSKSGTNTEAFF

d_call: -
clone_size: many
j_call: TRBJ1-1
v_call: TRBV7-9
cdr3_nt: TGTGCCAGCAGTGCGAACACTGAAGCTTTCTTT
cdr3_aa: CASSANTEAFF

d_call: -
clone_size: few
j_call: TRBJ2-7
v_call: TRBV3-1
cdr3_nt: TGTGCCAGCAGCCAAGATTCCACAGGGACCTACGAGCAGTACTTC
cdr3_aa: CASSQDSTGTYEQYF

d_call: -
clone_size: few
j_call: TRBJ1-2
v_call: TRBV20-1
cdr3_nt: TGCAGTTCCCGGACAGCCGATGGCTACACCTTC
cdr3_aa: CSSRTADGYTF

d_call: -
clone_size: few
j_call: TRBJ1-6
v_call: TRBV4-1
cdr3_nt: TGCGCCAGCAGCCAGCTGGACAGTGTCGTTAGGGATTCACCCCTCCACTTT
cdr3_aa: CASSQLDSVVRDSPLHF

d_call: TRBD1
clone_size: many
j_call: TRBJ1-1
v_call: TRBV4-2
cdr3_nt: TGTGCCAGCAGCCAAGAGTTCGGGACAGTCTCCACTGAAGCTTTCTTT
cdr3_aa: CASSQEFGTVSTEAFF

d_call: -
clone_size: many
j_call: TRBJ2-1
v_call: TRBV29-1
cdr3_nt: TGCAGCGTTTCAGACGGGAGCTCCTACAATGAGCAGTTCTTC
cdr3_aa: CSVSDGSSYNEQFF

d_call: -
clone_size: few
j_call: TRBJ1-5
v_call: TRBV7-8
cdr3_nt: TGTGCCAGCAGCCCTGCGAAGAGCAATCAGCCCCAGCATTTT
cdr3_aa: CASSPAKSNQPQHF

d_call: -
clone_size: -
j_call: TRBJ2-1
v_call: TRBV20-1
cdr3_nt: TGCAGTGCTAGTCCAGGACAGCTAAACAATGAGCAGTTCTTC
cdr3_aa: CSASPGQLNNEQFF

d_call: -
clone_size: -
j_call: TRBJ2-7
v_call: TRBV28
cdr3_nt: TGTGCCAGCAGTTTCGGAATGACATCAGCCTACGAGCAGTACTTC
cdr3_aa: CASSFGMTSAYEQYF

d_call: -
clone_size: -
j_call: TRBJ1-2
v_call: TRBV29-1
cdr3_nt: TGCAGCGTTGAAACAGGCTATGGCTACACCTTC
cdr3_aa: CSVETGYGYTF

d_call: TRBD2
clone_size: few
j_call: TRBJ2-1
v_call: TRBV5-1
cdr3_nt: TGCGCCAGCAGCCCGGGCGGGGGGGCCCACAATGAGCAGTTCTTC
cdr3_aa: CASSPGGGAHNEQFF

d_call: -
clone_size: few
j_call: TRBJ2-1
v_call: TRBV4-3
cdr3_nt: TGCGCCAGCAGCCAAGAAGACGGGGCAGCTTTTGAGCAGTTCTTC
cdr3_aa: CASSQEDGAAFEQFF

d_call: -
clone_size: few
j_call: TRBJ2-3
v_call: TRBV5-1
cdr3_nt: TGCGCCAGCAGCTTGGTACGGGGCACTAGCACAGATACGCAGTATTTT
cdr3_aa: CASSLVRGTSTDTQYF

d_call: -
clone_size: -
j_call: TRBJ2-2
v_call: TRBV9
cdr3_nt: TGTGCCAGCAGCGTAGACCGGGTCGGGGAGCTGTTTTTT
cdr3_aa: CASSVDRVGELFF

d_call: -
clone_size: many
j_call: TRBJ2-1
v_call: TRBV11-1
cdr3_nt: TGTGCCAGCAGCTCCTACCGGGACCTCAATGAGCAGTTCTTC
cdr3_aa: CASSSYRDLNEQFF

d_call: -
clone_size: -
j_call: TRBJ2-5
v_call: TRBV6-5
cdr3_nt: TGTGCCAGCAGTTACCCGCCCATATTC
cdr3_aa: CASSYPPIF

d_call: TRBD1
clone_size: -
j_call: TRBJ1-4
v_call: TRBV7-2
cdr3_nt: TGTGCCAGCAGTAGGGACAGGGCGACTGAAAAACTGTTTTTT
cdr3_aa: CASSRDRATEKLFF

d_call: -
clone_size: few
j_call: TRBJ2-5
v_call: TRBV3-1
cdr3_nt: TGTGCCAGCAGCCACTCCGACACAGGGCAGCGAGAGACCCAGTACTTC
cdr3_aa: CASSHSDTGQRETQYF

d_call: TRBD1
clone_size: few
j_call: TRBJ1-4
v_call: TRBV5-5
cdr3_nt: TGTGCCAGCAGTATCCGGGACAGGGCAAGAGAAAAACTGTTTTTT
cdr3_aa: CASSIRDRAREKLFF

d_call: -
clone_size: -
j_call: TRBJ2-5
v_call: TRBV6-5
cdr3_nt: TGTGCCAGCAGTTACCTGGGGAACAGGGAAGGGGAGACCCAGTACTTC
cdr3_aa: CASSYLGNREGETQYF

d_call: TRBD1
clone_size: few
j_call: TRBJ1-4
v_call: TRBV6-5
cdr3_nt: TGTGCCAGCAGTTACTCCTGGGACAGCGAAAAACTGTTTTTT
cdr3_aa: CASSYSWDSEKLFF

d_call: TRBD2
clone_size: few
j_call: TRBJ2-5
v_call: TRBV6-5
cdr3_nt: TGTGCCAGCACTCTACTAGCGGGACCTCAAGAGACCCAGTACTTC
cdr3_aa: CASTLLAGPQETQYF

d_call: -
clone_size: -
j_call: TRBJ2-7
v_call: TRBV4-2
cdr3_nt: TGTGCCAGCAGCCAAGAGGGGCGAGTCTACGAGCAGTACTTC
cdr3_aa: CASSQEGRVYEQYF

d_call: -
clone_size: few
j_call: TRBJ1-2
v_call: TRBV29-1
cdr3_nt: TGCAGCGTTGGCCACGGGGAAGGTGGCTACACCTTC
cdr3_aa: CSVGHGEGGYTF

d_call: -
clone_size: -
j_call: TRBJ2-4
v_call: TRBV12-5
cdr3_nt: TGTGCTAGTGTTCCCCTAGGGGCCAAAAACATTCAGTACTTC
cdr3_aa: CASVPLGAKNIQYF

d_call: -
clone_size: many
j_call: TRBJ2-2
v_call: TRBV24-1
cdr3_nt: TGTGCCACCGGGGATGCGAACACCGGGGAGCTGTTTTTT
cdr3_aa: CATGDANTGELFF

d_call: TRBD1
clone_size: few
j_call: TRBJ1-1
v_call: TRBV20-1
cdr3_nt: TGCAGTGCTAGAGATGGGACAGGGATAGCCGCTTTCTTT
cdr3_aa: CSARDGTGIAAFF

d_call: -
clone_size: many
j_call: TRBJ1-1
v_call: TRBV10-3
cdr3_nt: TGTGCCATCAGTGTACAAGGTCTCACTGAAGCTTTCTTT
cdr3_aa: CAISVQGLTEAFF

d_call: -
clone_size: -
j_call: TRBJ2-3
v_call: TRBV6-4
cdr3_nt: TGTGCCAGCAGTGGGCAGGGTCCCACAGATACGCAGTATTTT
cdr3_aa: CASSGQGPTDTQYF

d_call: -
clone_size: few
j_call: TRBJ2-5
v_call: TRBV5-1
cdr3_nt: TGCGCCAGCAGCCCAGTCGACCCCGAGACCCAGTACTTC
cdr3_aa: CASSPVDPETQYF

d_call: -
clone_size: few
j_call: TRBJ1-6
v_call: TRBV7-2
cdr3_nt: TGTGCCAGCAGCTTTGACGGGATCCGCCATTCTGGACCCCTCCACTTT
cdr3_aa: CASSFDGIRHSGPLHF

d_call: -
clone_size: few
j_call: TRBJ1-2
v_call: TRBV6-2/TRBV6-3
cdr3_nt: TGTGCCAGCACCCCCGGGACCAACTATGGCTACACCTTC
cdr3_aa: CASTPGTNYGYTF

d_call: TRBD1
clone_size: few
j_call: TRBJ2-4
v_call: TRBV11-2
cdr3_nt: TGTGCCAGCAGCTTAGGAACAGGGGGCAAGAACATTCAGTACTTC
cdr3_aa: CASSLGTGGKNIQYF

d_call: -
clone_size: few
j_call: TRBJ1-1
v_call: TRBV7-2
cdr3_nt: TGTGCCAGCAGCTTTAGCCAGAACACTGAAGCTTTCTTT
cdr3_aa: CASSFSQNTEAFF

d_call: -
clone_size: few
j_call: TRBJ2-5
v_call: TRBV7-8
cdr3_nt: TGTGCCAGCAGAGAGACTTGGGGGAAGGAGACCCAGTACTTC
cdr3_aa: CASRETWGKETQYF

d_call: -
clone_size: few
j_call: TRBJ1-5
v_call: TRBV20-1
cdr3_nt: TGCAGTGCTCCAGTGGGAGGCTTTGTCCAACGCAATCAGCCCCAGCATTTT
cdr3_aa: CSAPVGGFVQRNQPQHF

d_call: TRBD1
clone_size: -
j_call: TRBJ1-6
v_call: TRBV10-3
cdr3_nt: TGTGCCATCAGTGAGTCGGGACAGGGGGATAATTCACCCCTCCACTTT
cdr3_aa: CAISESGQGDNSPLHF